This T cell receptor (beta chain) is from a study of preoperative IRX-2 immunotherapy in early breast cancer (dated by TCRdb to about 2019). V loses 5 bases of germline sequence and J loses 4 bases, and the interval between the two ends is 14 bases. Measured from the cysteine to the phenylalanine, the CDR3 is 13 residues long. Only the CDR3 part of the read is kept: 39 bases, read in frame from the first base. From the germline V gene (reference sequence), CDR1 is GTSNPN and CDR2 is SVGIG. The label giving this sample's treatment or condition can be read as: preoperative locoregional IRX-2 cytokine immunotherapy. The samples were obtained from a phase Ib study in which preoperative, locoregional IRX-2 cytokine immunotherapy intended to prime immune responses was tested. The donors were early-stage breast cancer patients who were given IRX-2 prior to surgery. To prepare the library, the immunoSEQ multiplex PCR assay was applied. The table comes from immuneACCESS by way of TCRdb, which keeps in-frame sequences with V and J called. Part of the clones is missing from these tables; in studies checked, under half for an unresolved V gene and the rest for unknown reasons. Here the sample has 30,000 to 45,000 clones; roughly 82% occur a single time. Over 1.3% of the sample is held by the ten biggest clonotypes.

A word on this clone: It lacks a known antigen. No base quality values were provided; no much bigger clone lies one nucleotide off.

The sequence was obtained from a human donor with breast cancer. Sequencing was performed on lymph node tissue, taken after IRX-2 immunotherapy. The chain couples TRBV30 to TRBJ1-2, with TRBD1 as a weak D call on 6 bases. The DNA sequence is given as TGTGCCTGGGTCCCGGGGGCAGGCTATGGCTACACCTTC. Its translation is CAWVPGAGYGYTF.